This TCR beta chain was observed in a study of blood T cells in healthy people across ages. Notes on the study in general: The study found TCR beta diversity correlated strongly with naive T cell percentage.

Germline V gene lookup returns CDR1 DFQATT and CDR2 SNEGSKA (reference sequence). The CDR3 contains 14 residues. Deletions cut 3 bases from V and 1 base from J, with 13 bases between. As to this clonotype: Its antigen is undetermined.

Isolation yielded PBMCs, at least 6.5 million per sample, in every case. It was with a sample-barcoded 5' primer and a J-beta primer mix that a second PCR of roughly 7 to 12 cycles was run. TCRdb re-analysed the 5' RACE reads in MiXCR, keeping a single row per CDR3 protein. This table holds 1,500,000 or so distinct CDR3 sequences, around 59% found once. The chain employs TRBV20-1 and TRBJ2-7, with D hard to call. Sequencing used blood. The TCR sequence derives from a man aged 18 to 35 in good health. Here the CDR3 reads CSARVDGLSYEQYF. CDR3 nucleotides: TGCAGTGCTAGGGTGGACGGGTTATCCTACGAGCAGTACTTC.